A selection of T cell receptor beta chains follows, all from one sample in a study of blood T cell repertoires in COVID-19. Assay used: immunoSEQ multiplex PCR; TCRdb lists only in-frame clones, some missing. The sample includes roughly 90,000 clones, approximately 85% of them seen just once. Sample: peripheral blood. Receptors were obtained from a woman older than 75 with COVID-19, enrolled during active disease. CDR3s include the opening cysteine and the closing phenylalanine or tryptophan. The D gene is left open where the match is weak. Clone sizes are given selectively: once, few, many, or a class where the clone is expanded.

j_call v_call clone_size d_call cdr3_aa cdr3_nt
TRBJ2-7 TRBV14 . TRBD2 CASSRLAGGPVFYEQYF TGTGCCAGCAGCAGACTAGCGGGAGGGCCTGTTTTCTACGAGCAGTACTTC
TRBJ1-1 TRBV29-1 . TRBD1 CSVLTGGTEAFF TGCAGCGTCTTGACAGGGGGCACTGAAGCTTTCTTT
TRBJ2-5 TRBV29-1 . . CSVVPNQETQYF TGCAGCGTTGTTCCCAACCAAGAGACCCAGTACTTC
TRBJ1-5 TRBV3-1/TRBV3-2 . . CASSQGLQPQHF TGTGCCAGCAGCCAAGGACTTCAGCCCCAGCATTTT
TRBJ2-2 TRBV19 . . CASSIGSRVPNTGELFF TGTGCCAGTAGTATAGGTAGTCGCGTCCCGAACACCGGGGAGCTGTTTTTT
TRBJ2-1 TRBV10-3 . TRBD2 CAISSSGSRNEQFF TGTGCCATCAGTTCTAGCGGGAGTCGTAATGAGCAGTTCTTC
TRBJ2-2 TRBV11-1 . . CASSLAAGNTGELFF TGTGCCAGCAGCTTAGCCGCGGGGAACACCGGGGAGCTGTTTTTT
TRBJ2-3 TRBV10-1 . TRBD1 CASSRGQGRVLADTQYF TGCGCCAGCAGTCGAGGACAGGGTCGGGTTCTCGCAGATACGCAGTATTTT
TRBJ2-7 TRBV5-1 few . CASSLPTAYEQYF TGCGCCAGCAGCCTTCCTACGGCCTACGAGCAGTACTTC
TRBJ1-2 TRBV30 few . CAWSAGANYGYTF TGTGCCTGGAGTGCAGGGGCAAACTATGGCTACACCTTC
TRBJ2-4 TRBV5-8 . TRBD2 CAGSGRVLKNIQYF TGTGCTGGGAGCGGGAGGGTCCTTAAAAACATTCAGTACTTC
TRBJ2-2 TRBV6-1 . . CASSDRVKTGELFF TGTGCCAGCAGTGACAGGGTCAAGACCGGGGAGCTGTTTTTT
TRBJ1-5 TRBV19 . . CASRITENNQPQHF TGTGCCAGTAGGATTACAGAAAACAATCAGCCCCAGCATTTT
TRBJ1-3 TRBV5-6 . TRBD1 CASTRTGGNTIYF TGTGCCAGCACCCGGACAGGAGGAAACACCATATATTTT
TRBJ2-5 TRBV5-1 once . CASSLGTVETQYF TGCGCCAGCAGCTTGGGGACAGTAGAGACCCAGTACTTC
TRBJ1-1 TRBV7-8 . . CASSFGTSGGQTEAFF TGTGCCAGCAGCTTCGGGACGAGCGGGGGACAAACTGAAGCTTTCTTT
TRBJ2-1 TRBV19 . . CASSIDTRREQFF TGTGCCAGTAGTATAGACACTAGGCGTGAGCAGTTCTTC